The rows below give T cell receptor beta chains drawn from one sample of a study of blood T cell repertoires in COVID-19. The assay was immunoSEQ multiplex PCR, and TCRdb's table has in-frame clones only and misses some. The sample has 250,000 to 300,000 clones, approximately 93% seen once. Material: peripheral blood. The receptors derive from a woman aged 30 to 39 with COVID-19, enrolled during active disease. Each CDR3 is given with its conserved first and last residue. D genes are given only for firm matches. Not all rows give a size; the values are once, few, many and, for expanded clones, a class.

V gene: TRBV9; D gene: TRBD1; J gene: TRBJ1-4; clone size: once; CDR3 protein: CASSLTGATNEKLFF; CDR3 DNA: TGTGCCAGCAGCCTGACAGGGGCAACTAATGAAAAACTGTTTTTT
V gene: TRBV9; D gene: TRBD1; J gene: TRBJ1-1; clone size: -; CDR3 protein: CASSFQDRGQTEAFF; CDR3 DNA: TGTGCCAGCAGCTTCCAGGACAGGGGGCAGACTGAAGCTTTCTTT
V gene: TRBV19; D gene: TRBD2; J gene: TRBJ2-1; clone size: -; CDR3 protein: CASSLRLAGGVSSYNEQFF; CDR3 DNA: TGTGCCAGTAGCCTAAGACTAGCGGGAGGTGTCAGCTCCTACAATGAGCAGTTCTTC
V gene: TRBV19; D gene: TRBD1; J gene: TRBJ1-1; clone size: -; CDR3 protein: CASSTDRFITEAFF; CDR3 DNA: TGTGCCAGTAGTACGGACAGGTTCATCACTGAAGCTTTCTTT
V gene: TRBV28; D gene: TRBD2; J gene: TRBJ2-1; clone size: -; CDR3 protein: CASNPAGGNEQFF; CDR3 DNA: TGTGCCAGCAACCCTGCGGGGGGAAATGAGCAGTTCTTC
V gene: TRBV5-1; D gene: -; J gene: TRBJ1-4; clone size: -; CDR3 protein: CASTLGESNEKLFF; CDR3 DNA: TGCGCCAGCACCCTGGGCGAATCTAATGAAAAACTGTTTTTT
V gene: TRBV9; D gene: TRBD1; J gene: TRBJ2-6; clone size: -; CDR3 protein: CASSVRTGMGANVLTF; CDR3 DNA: TGTGCCAGCAGCGTAAGGACAGGGATGGGGGCCAACGTCCTGACTTTC
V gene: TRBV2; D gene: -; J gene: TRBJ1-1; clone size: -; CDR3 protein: CASRASTIGEAFF; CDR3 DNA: TGTGCCAGCAGGGCTTCGACAATCGGAGAAGCTTTCTTT
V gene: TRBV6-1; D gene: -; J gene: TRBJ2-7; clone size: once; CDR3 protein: CASSEDRVSYEQYF; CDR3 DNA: TGTGCCAGCAGTGAAGATCGGGTCTCCTACGAGCAGTACTTC
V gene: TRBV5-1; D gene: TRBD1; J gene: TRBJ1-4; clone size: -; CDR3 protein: CASGQGTNEKLFF; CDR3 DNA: TGCGCCAGCGGACAGGGTACTAATGAAAAACTGTTTTTT
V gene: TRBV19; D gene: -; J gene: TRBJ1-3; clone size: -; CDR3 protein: CASSPRQVLGNTIYF; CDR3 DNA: TGTGCCAGTAGTCCCCGACAGGTTCTGGGAAACACCATATATTTT
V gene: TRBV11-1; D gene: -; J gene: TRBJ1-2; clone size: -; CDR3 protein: CASSLRGADGYTF; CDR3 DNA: TGTGCCAGCAGCTTACGGGGGGCGGATGGCTACACCTTC
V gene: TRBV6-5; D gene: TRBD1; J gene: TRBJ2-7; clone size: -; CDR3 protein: CASTRQGSLSYEQYF; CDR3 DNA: TGTGCCAGCACCCGACAGGGCTCGCTCTCCTACGAGCAGTACTTC
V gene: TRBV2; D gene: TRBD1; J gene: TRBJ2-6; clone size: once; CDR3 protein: CASSPGQGTSGANVLTF; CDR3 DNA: TGTGCCAGCAGTCCGGGACAGGGGACGTCTGGGGCCAACGTCCTGACTTTC
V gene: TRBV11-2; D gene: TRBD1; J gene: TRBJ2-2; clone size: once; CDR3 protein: CASSFPGTGRTGELFF; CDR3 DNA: TGTGCCAGCAGCTTTCCCGGGACAGGGCGAACCGGGGAGCTGTTTTTT
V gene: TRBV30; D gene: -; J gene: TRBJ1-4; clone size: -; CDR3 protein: CAWGAEDEKLFF; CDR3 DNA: TGTGCCTGGGGGGCGGAGGATGAAAAACTGTTTTTT
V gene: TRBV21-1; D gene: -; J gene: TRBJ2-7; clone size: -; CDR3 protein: CASSKGDRAGGPHEQYF; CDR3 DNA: TGTGCCAGCAGCAAAGGAGACCGGGCGGGAGGGCCTCACGAGCAGTACTTC
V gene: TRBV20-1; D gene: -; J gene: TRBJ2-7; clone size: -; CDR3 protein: CSASSDSAGGYYEQYF; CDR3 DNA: TGCAGTGCTAGTTCAGACAGTGCCGGTGGATACTACGAGCAGTACTTC
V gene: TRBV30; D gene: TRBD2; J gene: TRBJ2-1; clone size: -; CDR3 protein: CAWGEGSSYNEQFF; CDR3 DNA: TGTGCCTGGGGGGAGGGCAGCTCCTACAATGAGCAGTTCTTC
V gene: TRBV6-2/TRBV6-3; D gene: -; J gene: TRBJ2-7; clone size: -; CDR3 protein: CASSYYGEQYF; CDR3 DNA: TGTGCCAGCAGTTACTACGGGGAGCAGTACTTC
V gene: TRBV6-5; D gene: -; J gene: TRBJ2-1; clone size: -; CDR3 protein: CATEELAHSYNEQFF; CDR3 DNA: TGTGCCACGGAGGAGCTAGCGCACTCCTACAATGAGCAGTTCTTC
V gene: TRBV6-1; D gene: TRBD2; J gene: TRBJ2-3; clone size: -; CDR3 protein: CASSEAAGGRDTQYF; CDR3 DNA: TGTGCCAGCAGTGAAGCCGCGGGAGGGAGAGATACGCAGTATTTT
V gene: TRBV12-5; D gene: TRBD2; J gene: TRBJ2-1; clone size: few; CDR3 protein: CASGWQGLAGGPEGVDEQFF; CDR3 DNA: TGTGCTAGTGGTTGGCAGGGACTAGCGGGAGGGCCTGAGGGTGTTGATGAGCAGTTCTTC
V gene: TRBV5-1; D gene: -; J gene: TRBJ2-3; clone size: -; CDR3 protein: CASSLGPGSTTDTQYF; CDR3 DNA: TGCGCCAGCAGCTTGGGTCCAGGGTCAACCACAGATACGCAGTATTTT
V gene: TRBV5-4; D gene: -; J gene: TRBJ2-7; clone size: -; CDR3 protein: CASSLQEVGEQYF; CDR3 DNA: TGTGCCAGCAGCCTTCAGGAGGTTGGGGAGCAGTACTTC
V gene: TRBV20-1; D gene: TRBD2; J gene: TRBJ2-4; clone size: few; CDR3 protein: CSASSPSGRSYIQYF; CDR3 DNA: TGCAGTGCTAGTAGCCCTAGCGGGAGGAGCTACATTCAGTACTTC
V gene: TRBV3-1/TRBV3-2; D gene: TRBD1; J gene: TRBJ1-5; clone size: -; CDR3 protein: CASSQAGTGGQPQHF; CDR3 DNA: TGTGCCAGCAGCCAAGCTGGGACAGGGGGCCAGCCCCAGCATTTT
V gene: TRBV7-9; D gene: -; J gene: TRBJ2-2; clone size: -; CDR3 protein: CASSLLARTGELFF; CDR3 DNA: TGTGCCAGCAGCTTACTCGCCCGGACCGGGGAGCTGTTTTTT
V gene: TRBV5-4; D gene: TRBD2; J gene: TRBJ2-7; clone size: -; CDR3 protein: CASSQGLAGYEQYF; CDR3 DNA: TGTGCCAGCAGCCAGGGACTAGCGGGATACGAGCAGTACTTC
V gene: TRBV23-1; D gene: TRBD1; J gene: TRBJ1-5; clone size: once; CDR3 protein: CASSPGTGGGSNQPQHF; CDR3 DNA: TGCGCCAGCAGTCCCGGGACAGGGGGCGGGAGCAATCAGCCCCAGCATTTT
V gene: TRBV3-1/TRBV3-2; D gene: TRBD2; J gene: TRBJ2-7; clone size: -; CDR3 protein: CASSFSGSGYEQYF; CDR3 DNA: TGTGCCAGCAGTTTTAGCGGGAGCGGATACGAGCAGTACTTC